Sequencing of this T cell receptor (beta chain) was carried out in a study of long-term antiretroviral therapy in people with HIV (dated by TCRdb to about 2022). Background for the entire study: The earliest samples were collected roughly a decade before the 2015 WHO recommendation for immediate ART, at a time when ART was usually postponed until CD4 counts fell. No cross-contamination during QIAcube processing turned up in test extractions that ran a monoclonal T-cell line alongside some 34 polyclonal samples. A retrospective serial study tested whether changes in peripheral blood TRB repertoire composition and diversity were associated with ART initiation and durable HIV suppression. Of the roughly 27 participants with HIV, ten to eleven were female. A total of 192 cryopreserved PBMC samples came from 30 or so adults with confirmed HIV infection and were collected serially over a mean of approximately six years (range 1-12). Results and caveats for the whole study, not just this receptor: Expanded TRB clones identified before ART initiation dominated the repertoire across all time points, though the dominance fluctuated and decreased in many PLHIV after ART. A significant increase in TRB diversity was found to be associated with ART initiation, although TRB diversity was observed to remain significantly below that of transplant donor controls even after long-term ART. HIV repertoires had narrower CDR3 length ranges than controls, and the network structure suggested an antigen-experienced repertoire that shifted only slightly toward naive after ART. The samples span the years 2004 to 2017, and the ART regimens used at that time may not be as effective as current regimens. Inferences about post-ART repertoire changes are limited because no data were available on ART adherence, viral resistance or therapy changes. Limited PBMC availability meant only the TCR beta chain was sequenced, without alpha chain pairing. Because cell numbers in pre-ART samples were limited, unsorted PBMC were profiled instead of sorted CD4+ and CD8+ T cells.

Comments on this clone: Its target antigen remains unknown. No base quality information exists; no much larger clone differs at one position.

Sequencing of the TRB variable region was done with the immunoSEQ hsTCRB v3.0 assay at survey level resolution. A depth of about 40,000-50,000 T-cell genomes per sample was targeted for TRB sequencing. An Illumina MiSeq with a v3 150-cycle kit was used to sequence the pooled TRB libraries. In the authors' own workflow: Repertoire analysis was run in R within a reproducible Nextflow workflow that covered QC, data transformation and analysis. LymphoSeq2, an R package for exploring AIRR-Seq data, was used to implement custom analyses. A handful of samples that yielded fewer than 5000 total TRB sequences were excluded, so that about 200 HIV repertoires were analyzed. Among the approximately 180 retained HIV repertoires, approximately 59 were collected before ART initiation and approximately 130 after ART initiation. Each repertoire was downsampled to 5000 TRB nucleotide sequences, and summary statistics were averaged across 100 downsampling iterations. The analysis kept only TRB sequences whose CDR3 regions were at least seven amino acids long. A Shannon entropy-derived clonality score and the Gini coefficient were used to measure diversity. In repertoire networks, the top 5000 CDR3 amino acid sequences were linked whenever an edit distance of one separated two sequences. For TRB CDR3 amino acid sequences, GLIPH2 was used to predict antigen specificity groups and MHC restriction. CDR3 amino acid sequences were matched against VDJdb and McPAS-TCR to flag known CMV, EBV, HIV or tissue antigen associations. Pre-ART, post-ART and control groups were compared with Wilcoxon signed-rank tests and Holm-Bonferroni correction. As stored in TCRdb, this immuneACCESS dataset retains in-frame rearrangements with V and J assigned. A fraction of the clones does not appear; measured against another copy, unresolved V genes explain less than half of the discrepancy, and the remainder lacks a known reason. V, J and clone size were drawn from that table, and D and trimming were deduced from the DNA. Recorded for this sample are tens of thousands of clones; about 84% of them occurred a single time. The leading ten clones occupy roughly 18% of the sample.

To be included, a participant needed at least one PBMC sample from before ART initiation plus at least two post-ART samples. All participants with HIV were treated in the United States of America. Before DNA extraction, cryopreserved samples containing about 0.9-10 million PBMC were thawed and washed. At the time of the earliest PBMC sample for each participant with HIV, ages ranged from about 20 to 55 years. PBMC samples were contributed by each participant from 1-4 timepoints before ART initiation and 2-8 timepoints after ART initiation, with a median of 7 samples. For every participant, serial HIV viral load, CD4+ T-cell count, ART history and demographic data were obtained. Using a Qiagen kit on a QIAcube, genomic DNA was extracted from unsorted PBMC, with samples processed in batches of 12. The sequence was obtained from a man aged 40-49 years with HIV. The specimen was unsorted PBMCs, collected 0.5 years before starting antiretroviral therapy.

The DNA sequence is as follows: TGTGCCAGCAGCGTAATTGACTCGATTGGGCTTTCCACCGGGGAGCTGTTTTTT. Its protein is CASSVIDSIGLSTGELFF. The sequence joins TRBV9 to TRBJ2-2, with the D gene uncertain. The CDR3 holds 18 amino acids from the cysteine to the phenylalanine. Only the CDR3 part of the read is kept: 54 bases, read in frame from the first base. In the germline V gene, CDR1 corresponds to SGDLS and CDR2 to YYNGEE. Cut back by 1 base and 4 bases, the V and J ends lie 20 bases apart.